Listed here are 20 T cell receptor beta chains from one sample, sequenced in a study of CD8 T cells in ankylosing spondylitis. No cognate antigen is known for these TCRs. Via MiXCR, TCRdb re-called the 5' RACE reads, giving one row per CDR3 protein. Of roughly 700,000 distinct CDR3 sequences in the sample, 19% were seen once. General study points: Seven to nine highly homologous variants formed a TCR beta motif that appeared characteristic of ankylosing spondylitis blood.

The sequenced sample was blood, either unsorted or a sorted T cell fraction (not recorded which). The receptors were gathered from a male donor with ankylosing spondylitis.

The V and J genes are TRBV15 and TRBJ2-7; tentatively, D is TRBD2 (5 bases). CDR1 and CDR2 from the germline V gene are LNHNV and YYDKDF (reference sequence). V was pared by 1 base and J by 3 bases, with 10 bases between. The length of the CDR3 is 14 residues. CDR3 amino acids: CATSRGGGLYEQYF. The CDR3 DNA reads TGTGCCACCAGCAGAGGCGGCGGACTCTACGAGCAGTACTTC.

This clonotype was seen at least ten times. The chain is built from TRBV4-1 and TRBJ2-2; D unclear. The CDR3 spans 15 residues. Trimming removed 2 bases from V and 0 bases from J, with 7 bases in between. In germline, CDR1 is MGHRA, CDR2 YSYEKL. CDR3 protein: CASSQPLSNTGELFF. Here the CDR3 DNA reads TGCGCCAGCAGCCAACCGTTGTCGAACACCGGGGAGCTGTTTTTT.

The chain uses TRBV20-1 and TRBJ1-2; D ambiguous. Germline CDR1 is DFQATT and CDR2 is SNEGSKA (reference sequence). CDR3 size: 11 residues. Trimming removed 7 bases at V and 6 bases at J, with 12 bases between. CDR3 in amino acids: CSVQLDNGYTF. DNA of the CDR3: TGCAGTGTACAGCTCGACAATGGCTACACCTTC.

In this sample, this clonotype turned up a few times. The chain has TRBV12-3 or TRBV12-4 and TRBJ1-1, with D possibly being TRBD1 (5 bases). The CDR3 sequence is 14 residues long. Trimming pared 1 base from V and 3 bases from J, leaving 9 bases between. The DNA of the CDR3 is TGTGCCAGCAGTTTAGGGATGGGGGACACTGAAGCTTTCTTT. The encoded protein is CASSLGMGDTEAFF.

This clonotype was detected only a few times. The gene calls are TRBV28 and TRBJ2-1, with 7 bases matching TRBD1. V shed 4 bases and J 4 bases; nucleotides not matched to a gene: 7. The CDR3 contains 15 residues. Looked up from germline, CDR1 is MDHEN and CDR2 is SYDVKM. The CDR3 region has the DNA TGTGCCAGCAGTTCCGGGACAGAGAGTTACAATGAGCAGTTCTTC. Translating gives CASSSGTESYNEQFF. The full variable domain, rest sourced from reference TRBV28 and TRBJ2-1, is DVKVTQSSRYLVKRTGEKVFLECVQDMDHENMFWYRQDPGLGLRLIYFSYDVKMKEKGDIPEGYSVSREKKERFSLILESASTNQTSMYLCASSSGTESYNEQFFGPGTRLTVL.

The chain uses TRBV7-3 and TRBJ2-1, with unresolved D. This CDR3 is built from 17 residues. The ends were cut back, 5 bases at V and 1 base at J, with 18 bases in the middle. Germline V gene lookup returns CDR1 SGHTA and CDR2 FQGTGA. DNA of the CDR3: TGTGCCAGCAGCCCCGTTGGCGATTCAGTATCCTACAATGAGCAGTTCTTC. Residues: CASSPVGDSVSYNEQFF.

This clonotype was counted between two and nine times. The chain carries TRBV7-3 and TRBJ2-2; D is perhaps TRBD2 (5 bases). Trimming removed 1 base at V and 3 bases at J, with 18 bases between. The CDR3 totals 18 residues. Germline CDR1 and CDR2: SGHTA and FQGTGA. The CDR3 coding sequence is TGTGCCAGCAGCTTAAAGAGTCGTGGGAGTGATCACACCGGGGAGCTGTTTTTT. This codes for CASSLKSRGSDHTGELFF.

The chain recombines TRBV3-1 with TRBJ2-3; 8 bases agree with TRBD2. The CDR3 spans 18 residues. Germline assignment: CDR1 LGHDT and CDR2 YNNKEL (reference sequence). The trim removed 0 bases at V and 3 bases at J, leaving 11 bases unmatched. The CDR3 sequence: CASSQDRYSGNGTDTQYF. CDR3 nucleotides: TGTGCCAGCAGCCAAGATCGTTATAGCGGGAATGGAACAGATACGCAGTATTTT.

This clonotype was recorded at least ten times. This chain joins TRBV4-1 and TRBJ2-7; no firm D call. Trimming took off 1 base at V and 3 bases at J, with 7 bases between the two ends. Germline-derived CDR1 and CDR2 are MGHRA and YSYEKL. CDR3 size: 13 residues. In DNA, the CDR3 is TGCGCCAGCAGCCAAGCGCCTGGCTACGAGCAGTACTTC. It is translated as CASSQAPGYEQYF.

This clonotype was seen at least ten times. The chain combines TRBV12-3 or TRBV12-4 with TRBJ1-1; 7 nucleotides align to TRBD1. The CDR3 has 13 amino acids. With V trimmed by 5 bases and J by 6 bases, 6 bases remained unmatched. This CDR3 reads CASSARQGPEAFF. The DNA for the CDR3 is TGTGCCAGCAGTGCCCGACAGGGCCCTGAAGCTTTCTTT.

The V call is TRBV29-1, the J call TRBJ1-2, with D possibly matching TRBD1 (5 bases). Looked up from germline, CDR1 is SQVTM and CDR2 is ANQGSEA. This CDR3 has 12 residues. Trimming stripped 5 bases from V and 4 bases from J, with 11 bases between. The CDR3 sequence is CSVLRDGYGYTF. The CDR3, as DNA: TGCAGCGTTCTTCGGGACGGCTATGGCTACACCTTC.

The chain employs TRBV27 and TRBJ2-3, with 12 bases fitting TRBD2. The CDR3 has 17 amino acids. Unmatched junction bases numbered 8, after V lost 3 bases and J lost 4 bases. Germline V CDR1 and CDR2: MNHEY, SMNVEV (reference sequence). The CDR3 reads CASSFLLAGGPPDTQYF. CDR3 DNA: TGTGCCAGCAGTTTTTTACTAGCGGGGGGCCCGCCAGATACGCAGTATTTT.

Only a few counts were recorded for this clonotype. The chain employs TRBV6-5 and TRBJ1-6; 7 nucleotides match TRBD1. Trimming took 2 bases from V and 4 from J; bases not matched to a gene: 2. Germline V gene lookup returns CDR1 MNHEY and CDR2 SVGAGI. This CDR3 is 15 amino acids long. The CDR3, as DNA: TGTGCCAGCAGTTACGGGACAGAATATAATTCACCCCTCCACTTT. Encoded protein: CASSYGTEYNSPLHF.

The chain carries TRBV28 and TRBJ2-1; D gene ambiguous. The V gene's germline CDR1 is MDHEN and CDR2 SYDVKM. V gave up 5 bases and J gave up 6 bases, with 17 bases separating them. CDR3 length: 15 amino acids. CDR3 sequence reads: CASSLRYGLGNEQFF. In DNA form, the CDR3 reads TGTGCCAGCAGTCTCAGGTATGGCCTTGGCAATGAGCAGTTCTTC.

This clonotype showed up just a few times. Given a much more abundant clone one base away, this may be a read error. This chain uses TRBV20-1 with TRBJ2-7; 13 positions match TRBD2. This CDR3 is 16 amino acids long. Looked up from germline, CDR1 is DFQATT and CDR2 is SNEGSKA (reference sequence). CDR3 coding DNA: TGCTGTGCTAGAGCCGATGGACTAGCGGGAGTACACGAGCAGTACTTC. Translation: CCARADGLAGVHEQYF.

This clonotype was found a few times. V usage is TRBV28 and J usage is TRBJ2-6; no clear D. The CDR3 contains 16 residues. V lost 6 bases to trimming and J lost 2 bases, with 14 bases between them. Germline V gives CDR1 MDHEN, CDR2 SYDVKM. CDR3 DNA: TGTGCCAGCAGCCCCCCCGTCCCGGCTGGGGCCAACGTCCTGACTTTC. It specifies CASSPPVPAGANVLTF.

The rearrangement links TRBV3-1 to TRBJ2-1, with 10 positions matching TRBD1. V was pared by 0 bases and J by 3 bases, with 2 bases of the junction left unmatched. The V gene's germline CDR1 is LGHDT and CDR2 YNNKEL (reference sequence). CDR3 length: 16 residues. The CDR3 is CASSQDWTGGYNEQFF. The CDR3 region has the DNA TGTGCCAGCAGCCAAGATTGGACAGGGGGCTACAATGAGCAGTTCTTC.

This chain connects TRBV21-1 to TRBJ1-5; TRBD1, the table's D call, was not compared with the DNA. TRBV21-1 is assigned pseudogene status. There are 21 residues in the CDR3. As DNA, the CDR3 is TGTGCCAGCAGCAAAGCGAAAGGCCTCCCCCCCAGGGGACGGTGCAATCAGCCCCAGCATTTT. It is translated as CASSKAKGLPPRGRCNQPQHF.

The J gene is TRBJ1-4, the V gene TRBV11-2; 10 positions agree with TRBD1. This CDR3 has 16 residues. Germline CDR1 and CDR2: SGHAT and FQNNGV. With V trimmed by 5 bases and J by 0 bases, 3 bases remained unmatched. The CDR3 loop is CASSRTGGATNEKLFF. The CDR3 DNA sequence: TGTGCCAGCAGCAGGACAGGGGGTGCAACTAATGAAAAACTGTTTTTT.

The chain carries TRBV6-2 or TRBV6-3 and TRBJ2-1, with a tentative D call TRBD2 (6 bases). The germline V and J ends were trimmed by 5 bases and 4 bases, with 9 bases remaining between them. Germline V gene sequence: CDR1 MNHEY, CDR2 SVGEGT. The CDR3 spans 13 residues. The CDR3 is CASSTGLYNEQFF. The CDR3 DNA follows: TGTGCCAGCAGTACGGGACTTTACAATGAGCAGTTCTTC.